Presented here are 28 T cell receptor beta chains from one specimen sequenced in a study of T cell responses to AZD1222 COVID-19 vaccine. TCRdb's copy holds only in-frame clones and misses some; the assay was immunoSEQ multiplex PCR. Of approximately 100,000 clones in the sample, 85% to 90% were seen once. The material sequenced was peripheral blood, taken on day 0 of AZD1222 vaccination. The receptors derive from an adult in good health.

This clone appeared once. V is TRBV19 and J is TRBJ1-1; 9 bases match TRBD1. Germline loops: CDR1 LNHDA, CDR2 SQIVND (reference sequence). With V trimmed by 7 bases and J by 3 bases, 9 bases remained unmatched. CDR3 size: 15 residues. In DNA form, the CDR3 reads TGTGCCAGTAACAGCCCCCGGGACAGGGACACTGAAGCTTTCTTT. Protein product: CASNSPRDRDTEAFF.

The V call is TRBV28, the J call TRBJ2-7; D might be TRBD2 (6 bases). Germline loops: CDR1 MDHEN, CDR2 SYDVKM. The germline V and J ends were trimmed by 3 bases and 3 bases, with 9 bases remaining between them. CDR3 length: 13 residues. The CDR3 protein is CASSFPDYYEQYF. For the CDR3, the DNA is TGTGCCAGCAGTTTTCCGGACTACTACGAGCAGTACTTC.

CDR3 loop: CASSVGHRSGELFF. CDR3 sequence (DNA): TGTGCCAGCAGCGTGGGACATCGGTCCGGGGAGCTGTTTTTT. The chain couples TRBV5-6 to TRBJ2-2; tentative D call: TRBD1 (6 bases). V was clipped by 4 bases and J by 6 bases, with 13 bases between them. The germline gives CDR1 SGHDT, CDR2 YYEEEE. The CDR3 spans 14 residues.

V is TRBV5-1 and J is TRBJ2-3; TRBD2 is a possible D gene (6 bases). The CDR3 consists of 16 residues. Trimming stripped 7 bases from V and 3 bases from J, with 21 bases between. Germline-derived CDR1 and CDR2 are SGHRS and YFSETQ. CDR3 bases: TGCGCCAGCGAGAGGACCCCGGGACTTTCGACAGATACGCAGTATTTT. Protein product: CASERTPGLSTDTQYF.

The chain uses TRBV6-6 and TRBJ1-3, with 9 nucleotides matching TRBD1. After removal of 6 bases from V and 8 bases from J, the junction contained 5 bases not matched to a gene. Germline V gene data show CDR1 as MNHNY and CDR2 as SVGAGI (reference sequence). The CDR3 extends over 13 amino acids. CDR3 coding DNA: TGTGCCAGCAGCCTACAGGGGGCGGACACCATATATTTT. It codes for CASSLQGADTIYF.

V and J are TRBV5-1 and TRBJ2-1; D unresolved. Germline V gives CDR1 SGHRS, CDR2 YFSETQ. V was clipped by 4 bases and J by 0 bases, with 14 bases between them. The CDR3 length is 16 residues. This CDR3 is CASSPEVLSSYNEQFF. The CDR3 DNA reads as TGCGCCAGCAGCCCGGAAGTCTTAAGCTCCTACAATGAGCAGTTCTTC.

V and J are TRBV3-1 (or the pseudogene TRBV3-2) and TRBJ1-3, with TRBD1 identical over 9 bases. V lost 1 base and J lost 1; bases outside the gene matches: 8. The CDR3 is made up of 18 amino acids. Germline V gene data show CDR1 as LGHDT and CDR2 as YNNKEL (reference sequence). The CDR3 DNA is TGTGCCAGCAGCCAAGGAAGTACAGGGGGCGCTTCTGGAAACACCATATATTTT. Protein: CASSQGSTGGASGNTIYF.

This sequence joins TRBV4-3 and TRBJ2-4; 8 positions match TRBD1. J lost 2 bases, V lost 1 base, and 13 bases had no gene match. This CDR3 region has 19 residues. Germline-derived CDR1 and CDR2 are LGHNA and YSLEER. DNA for the CDR3: TGCGCCAGCAGCCAAGGAACCAGGGGGCCGGAGGAGACCAAAAACATTCAGTACTTC. Translating it yields CASSQGTRGPEETKNIQYF.

The chain is built from TRBV7-8 and TRBJ2-4; D ambiguous. This CDR3 spans 11 amino acids. V lost 5 bases and J lost 7, with 6 bases in between. Germline V gives CDR1 SGHVS, CDR2 FQNEAQ. The chain's CDR3 is CASSRWNIQYF. The DNA of the CDR3 is TGTGCCAGCAGCAGGTGGAACATTCAGTACTTC.

The chain recombines TRBV28 with TRBJ1-2; weak D call: TRBD1 (5 bases). The CDR3 spans 13 residues. Germline CDR1 is MDHEN and CDR2 is SYDVKM. V lost 6 bases, J lost 0 bases, and 8 bases lay in between. CDR3 nucleotide sequence: TGTGCCAGCAGCATACAGGCTAACTATGGCTACACCTTC. Protein sequence: CASSIQANYGYTF.

The rearrangement links TRBV30 to TRBJ2-1; no reliable D call. Germline loops: CDR1 GTSNPN, CDR2 SVGIG (reference sequence). There are 13 residues in the CDR3. V lost 1 base and J lost 4, with 8 bases in between. The CDR3 region is CAWSGRLYNEQFF. The CDR3 nucleotides are TGTGCCTGGAGTGGAAGGCTGTACAATGAGCAGTTCTTC.

This clone was detected once. CDR3 in DNA: TGTGCCAGCAGCAAAGAGGGCAGGGGGAGAGGGACCGGGGAGCTGTTTTTT. Translating it yields CASSKEGRGRGTGELFF. V gene TRBV21-1 combines with J gene TRBJ2-2; the table gives TRBD1 as D, unverified against the DNA. TRBV21-1 has pseudogene status. CDR3 size: 17 residues.

This chain joins TRBV25-1 and TRBJ2-2, with TRBD2 matching over 8 bases. With 3 bases clipped from V and 4 bases from J, the junction kept 10 bases outside the gene matches. Germline CDR1 MGHDK, CDR2 SYGVNS. The CDR3 runs 17 residues. DNA of the CDR3: TGTGCCAGCAGTGACCGGGGACTAGGGAGTAGCACCGGGGAGCTGTTTTTT. As protein: CASSDRGLGSSTGELFF. Drawing the rest from reference TRBV25-1 and TRBJ2-2, the complete variable domain is EADIYQTPRYLVIGTGKKITLECSQTMGHDKMYWYQQDPGMELHLIHYSYGVNSTEKGDLSSESTVSRIRTEHFPLTLESARPSHTSQYLCASSDRGLGSSTGELFFGEGSRLTVL.

The V call is TRBV5-4, the J call TRBJ2-7; 7 nucleotides agree with TRBD1. CDR1 and CDR2 from the germline V gene are SGHNT and YYREEE (reference sequence). Losses at the gene ends were 3 bases for V and 1 base for J; bases not matched to a gene: 7. The CDR3 covers 15 residues. CDR3 sequence: CASSSQTGLSYEQYF. The DNA for the CDR3 is TGTGCCAGCAGCTCCCAGACAGGGCTATCCTACGAGCAGTACTTC. The variable domain in full, with the rest retrieved from reference TRBV5-4 and TRBJ2-7, is ETGVTQSPTHLIKTRGQQVTLRCSSQSGHNTVSWYQQALGQGPQFIFQYYREEENGRGNFPPRFSGLQFPNYSSELNVNALELDDSALYLCASSSQTGLSYEQYFGPGTRLTVT.

This chain joins TRBV19 and TRBJ1-5, with 10 bases matching TRBD1. CDR3 length equals 14 residues. The germline V gene encodes CDR1 LNHDA and CDR2 SQIVND (reference sequence). V was pared by 5 bases and J by 5 bases, with 3 bases of the junction left unmatched. The CDR3 protein is CASSPGQGDQPQHF. In DNA, the CDR3 is TGTGCCAGTAGTCCAGGACAGGGGGATCAGCCCCAGCATTTT.

The chain recombines TRBV4-3 with TRBJ1-6; D possibly corresponds to TRBD1 (5 bases). The CDR3 spans 14 residues. CDR1 is LGHNA, CDR2 YSLEER, per germline. V was clipped by 3 bases and J by 10 bases, with 13 bases between them. The CDR3 here is CASSQLQGQSPLHF. The CDR3 nucleotides read TGCGCCAGCAGCCAGTTGCAGGGTCAATCACCCCTCCACTTT.

The chain combines TRBV5-1 with TRBJ1-4; 10 bases are shared with TRBD1. The germline gives CDR1 SGHRS, CDR2 YFSETQ. The CDR3 totals 15 residues. V shed 0 bases and J 7 bases; nucleotides not matched to a gene: 3. The CDR3 protein is CASSLEGTGVEKLFF. CDR3 bases: TGCGCCAGCAGCTTGGAAGGGACAGGGGTTGAAAAACTGTTTTTT.

The genes are TRBV19 and TRBJ2-2; TRBD1 matches 7 bases. CDR3 length equals 14 residues. Unmatched junction bases numbered 6, after V lost 7 bases and J lost 4 bases. Germline values: CDR1 LNHDA, CDR2 SQIVND (reference sequence). CDR3 in amino acids: CASKQGVATGELFF. The CDR3 DNA follows: TGTGCCAGTAAGCAGGGGGTGGCCACCGGGGAGCTGTTTTTT. Using reference TRBV19 and TRBJ2-2 for the parts outside the CDR3, the full variable domain is DGGITQSPKYLFRKEGQNVTLSCEQNLNHDAMYWYRQDPGQGLRLIYYSQIVNDFQKGDIAEGYSVSREKKESFPLTVTSAQKNPTAFYLCASKQGVATGELFFGEGSRLTVL.

The gene calls are TRBV7-2 and TRBJ2-5, with a tentative D call TRBD2 (5 bases). This CDR3 is built from 15 residues. Germline V gives CDR1 SGHTA, CDR2 FQGNSA. The germline V and J ends were trimmed by 1 base and 1 base, with 10 bases remaining between them. In nucleotides, the CDR3 is TGTGCCAGCAGCTTAGAAAGCGGAGGCCAAGAGACCCAGTACTTC. Residues: CASSLESGGQETQYF.

This clone was detected a few times. The CDR3 is CATSDPRTGLPEQFF. The CDR3 DNA reads TGTGCCACCAGTGACCCTAGGACAGGGCTCCCTGAGCAGTTCTTC. The rearrangement links TRBV24-1 to TRBJ2-1; 8 nucleotides match TRBD1. CDR3 length: 15 residues. Germline V gives CDR1 KGHDR, CDR2 SFDVKD. J gave up 9 bases and V 4 bases, and 10 bases lay outside the gene matches.

This chain joins TRBV6-2 or TRBV6-3 and TRBJ2-1; possible D gene TRBD1, 6 bases. Trimming took 2 bases from V and 6 from J, leaving 20 bases between them. CDR1 and CDR2 (germline): MNHEY, SVGEGT. This CDR3 has 17 residues. CDR3: CASSYPNQHRARNEQFF. The CDR3 nucleotides read TGTGCCAGCAGTTACCCGAATCAACACAGGGCACGCAATGAGCAGTTCTTC.

This clone was seen a handful of times. This chain links TRBV7-2 with TRBJ2-7; the D gene is possibly TRBD2 (5 bases). The V gene's germline CDR1 is SGHTA and CDR2 FQGNSA. The CDR3 spans 17 residues. V lost 0 bases and J lost 4, with 19 bases in between. The chain's CDR3 is CASSLARGSLRFYEQYF. CDR3 nucleotides: TGTGCCAGCAGCTTAGCCCGCGGGTCGCTCCGATTTTACGAGCAGTACTTC.

The V call is TRBV7-9, the J call TRBJ1-5; D remains unclear. Germline lookup yields CDR1 SEHNR and CDR2 FQNEAQ (reference sequence). The CDR3 extends over 14 amino acids. Deletions cut 1 base from V and 5 bases from J, with 9 bases between. This chain's CDR3 is CASSLDGSYQPQHF. CDR3 DNA sequence: TGTGCCAGCAGCTTAGACGGATCCTATCAGCCCCAGCATTTT.

This sequence joins TRBV7-9 and TRBJ1-1; D ambiguous. Looked up from germline, CDR1 is SEHNR and CDR2 is FQNEAQ (reference sequence). The CDR3 is made up of 13 amino acids. Trimming removed 0 bases from V and 7 bases from J, with 9 bases in between. The CDR3 sequence: CASSLARDNEAFF. CDR3 sequence (DNA): TGTGCCAGCAGCTTAGCTAGGGATAATGAAGCTTTCTTT.

J is TRBJ2-1 and V is TRBV5-6; 9 positions match TRBD2. The CDR3 sequence is 16 residues long. Per germline, CDR1 SGHDT and CDR2 YYEEEE. After removal of 4 bases from V and 3 bases from J, the junction contained 8 bases not matched to a gene. The CDR3 loop reads CASSRSGTSFYNEQFF. The CDR3 coding sequence is TGTGCCAGCAGCCGTTCCGGGACTAGCTTCTACAATGAGCAGTTCTTC.

This clone showed up just once. This chain links TRBV6-2 or TRBV6-3 with TRBJ2-7, with a tentative D call TRBD1 (5 bases). CDR1 and CDR2 from the germline V gene are MNHEY and SVGEGT. The CDR3 has 14 amino acids. V lost 2 bases and J 1 base, leaving 9 bases between the germline ends. The CDR3 sequence is CASSYLQGSYEQYF. CDR3 sequence (DNA): TGTGCCAGCAGTTACCTCCAGGGATCCTACGAGCAGTACTTC.

The CDR3 DNA sequence: TGTGCCATCAGTCATGCCCTGGAAAACACCATATATTTT. Translation: CAISHALENTIYF. The rearrangement uses TRBV10-3 and TRBJ1-3; D remains unclear. CDR3 length equals 13 residues. CDR1 ENHRY and CDR2 SYGVKD come from the germline V gene. V lost 5 bases, J lost 6 bases, and 11 bases lay in between.

The genes are TRBV24-1 and TRBJ2-2; possibly TRBD1 for D (6 bases). Germline assignment: CDR1 KGHDR and CDR2 SFDVKD. Trimming cost V 1 base and J 0 bases, with 11 bases left between them. The CDR3 runs to 17 residues. The CDR3 loop reads CATSDFRGGPNTGELFF. CDR3 sequence (DNA): TGTGCCACCAGTGATTTTAGAGGGGGACCGAACACCGGGGAGCTGTTTTTT.